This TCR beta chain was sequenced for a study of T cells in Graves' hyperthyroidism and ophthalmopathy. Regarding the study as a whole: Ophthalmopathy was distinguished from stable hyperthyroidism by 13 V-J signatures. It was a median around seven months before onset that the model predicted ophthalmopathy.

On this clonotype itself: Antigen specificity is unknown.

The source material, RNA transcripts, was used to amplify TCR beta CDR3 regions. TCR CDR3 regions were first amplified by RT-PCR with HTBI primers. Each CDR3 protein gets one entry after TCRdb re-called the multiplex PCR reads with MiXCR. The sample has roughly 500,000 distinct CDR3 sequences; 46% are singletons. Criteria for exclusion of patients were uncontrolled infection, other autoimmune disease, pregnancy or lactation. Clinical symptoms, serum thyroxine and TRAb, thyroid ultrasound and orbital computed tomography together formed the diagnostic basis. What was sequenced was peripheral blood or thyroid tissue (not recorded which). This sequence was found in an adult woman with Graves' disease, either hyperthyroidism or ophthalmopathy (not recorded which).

The CDR3 coding sequence is TGTGCCAGCAGCTCCGGGGAGGGGGCCGGGTTCTACGAGCAGTACTTC. Translating it yields CASSSGEGAGFYEQYF. The V gene is TRBV7-9, the J gene TRBJ2-7; D might be TRBD1 or TRBD2, each matching 7 bases. Germline CDR1 reads SEHNR; CDR2 reads FQNEAQ (reference sequence). This CDR3 comprises 16 residues. Trimming left V 4 bases short and J 3 bases short, with 19 bases between.